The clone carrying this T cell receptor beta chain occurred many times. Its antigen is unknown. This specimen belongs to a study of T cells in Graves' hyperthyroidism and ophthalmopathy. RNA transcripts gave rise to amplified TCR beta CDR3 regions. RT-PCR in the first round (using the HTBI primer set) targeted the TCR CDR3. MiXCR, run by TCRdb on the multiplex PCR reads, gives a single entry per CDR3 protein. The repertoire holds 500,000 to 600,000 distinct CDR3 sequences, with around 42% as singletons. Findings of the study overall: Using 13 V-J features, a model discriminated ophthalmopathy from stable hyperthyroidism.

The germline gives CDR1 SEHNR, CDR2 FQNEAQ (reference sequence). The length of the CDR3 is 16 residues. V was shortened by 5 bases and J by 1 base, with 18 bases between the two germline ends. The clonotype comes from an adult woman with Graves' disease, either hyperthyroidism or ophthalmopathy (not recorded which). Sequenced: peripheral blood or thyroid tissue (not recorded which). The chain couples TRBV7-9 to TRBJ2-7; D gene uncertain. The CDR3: CASSLVTPPKSYEQYF. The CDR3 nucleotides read TGTGCCAGCAGCCTCGTAACCCCCCCGAAGTCCTACGAGCAGTACTTC.